A selection of T cell receptor beta chains follows, all from one sample in a study of T cell responses to AZD1222 COVID-19 vaccine. Sequenced by immunoSEQ multiplex PCR; TCRdb stores in-frame clones only, minus some. The repertoire consists of about 270,000 clones, with around 92% occurring once and the leading ten covering about 0.5%. The specimen was peripheral blood, collected 28 days after the second AZD1222 dose. The receptor set was obtained from an adult who received the AZD1222 COVID-19 vaccine. Both conserved end residues are trimmed from each CDR3. The order of the fields is V gene, CDR3 length, D gene, clone size, J gene, CDR3 protein. The D gene is left open where the match is weak. For some rows the clone size is stated as once, few or many, or as a class when expanded; others skip it.

>TRBV19|12|NA|NA|TRBJ1-1
AIAPGPGHTEAF
>TRBV29-1|11|NA|NA|TRBJ1-3
SVSGTKGNTIY
>TRBV18|13|TRBD1|NA|TRBJ1-4
ASSETGGTNEKLF
>TRBV2|12|NA|NA|TRBJ2-6
ASTIMRGANVLT
>TRBV13|13|TRBD2|NA|TRBJ2-3
ASRSLAEMADTQY
>TRBV29-1|15|TRBD2|NA|TRBJ2-4
SVLAGGGLLAKNIQY
>TRBV4-1|11|NA|NA|TRBJ2-7
ASSQSPGREQY
>TRBV11-2|11|TRBD2|NA|TRBJ2-3
ASSFGGAGTQY
>TRBV18|11|NA|NA|TRBJ1-1
ASSLDRYTEAF
>TRBV4-1|14|NA|NA|TRBJ2-2
ASSPHGRDGTGELF
>TRBV18|14|TRBD2|NA|TRBJ2-1
ASSKFGLADYNEQF
>TRBV9|14|TRBD1|once|TRBJ2-1
ASSVWDSGNLNEQF
>TRBV19|13|TRBD1|NA|TRBJ1-5
ASSMFGTGDQPQH
>TRBV6-5|13|NA|once|TRBJ1-3
ASSPPLGTGNTIY
>TRBV12-1|14|NA|NA|TRBJ1-2
ASSRFSGSSVLGYT
>TRBV5-1|12|NA|NA|TRBJ2-3
ASSSGLLTDTQY
>TRBV19|13|NA|NA|TRBJ2-5
ASTRTLPSQETQY
>TRBV9|14|TRBD2|NA|TRBJ2-3
ASSVGLAGLTDTQY
>TRBV3-1/TRBV3-2|12|TRBD1|NA|TRBJ1-2
ASSQGTGGGGYT
>TRBV2|11|NA|NA|TRBJ1-6
ASTRGGGKSLH
>TRBV11-2|16|TRBD1|NA|TRBJ1-1
ASSPPRQGALTNTEAF
>TRBV28|12|NA|NA|TRBJ1-5
ASSSQYSNQPQH
>TRBV28|14|NA|NA|TRBJ1-3
ASSSDGLHSGNTIY
>TRBV18|13|NA|NA|TRBJ1-2
ASSSGGARDYGYT
>TRBV28|14|NA|NA|TRBJ1-3
ASSRPQGSSGNTIY
>TRBV6-7|12|NA|NA|TRBJ1-5
ASSPRGLNQPQH
>TRBV15|14|TRBD1|NA|TRBJ1-4
ATSRATGTGEEKLF
>TRBV4-2|14|TRBD2|NA|TRBJ2-1
ASSQRGTSVYNEQF
>TRBV3-1/TRBV3-2|11|NA|NA|TRBJ1-2
ASSLGQNYGYT
>TRBV11-2|15|TRBD1|NA|TRBJ1-1
ASSFFPRQGAFTEAF
>TRBV3-1/TRBV3-2|14|TRBD2|NA|TRBJ2-7
ASSQVSSGGPYEQY
>TRBV29-1|14|NA|NA|TRBJ1-4
SVLTGVVQTNEKLF
>TRBV7-3|13|NA|NA|TRBJ1-1
ASSSGTPRNTEAF
>TRBV7-2|10|NA|few|TRBJ2-7
ASSLTRYEQY
>TRBV6-5|11|NA|NA|TRBJ1-1
ASASGTYTEAF
>TRBV18|12|TRBD2|NA|TRBJ2-7
ASSIAGGVDEQY
>TRBV2|13|TRBD2|NA|TRBJ2-1
ASRGSGGLYNEQF
>TRBV6-5|11|NA|once|TRBJ2-7
ASSSTSPYEQY
>TRBV9|14|NA|NA|TRBJ2-1
ASSPRTVSSYNEQF